The present entry profiles one T cell receptor beta chain with its context. Its antigen is not known. This entry is derived from a study of cytomegalovirus exposure and HLA in healthy donors. Findings and limits, study-wide: When the data were analyzed later, several of the most significant clusters appeared to be linked to common viral pathogens.

The germline V and J ends were trimmed by 5 bases and 6 bases, with 19 bases remaining between them. The CDR3 covers 16 residues. Looked up from germline, CDR1 is SEHNR and CDR2 is FQNEAQ (reference sequence). PCR used 60 Vbeta primers and 13 Jbeta primers. Sequencing used immunoSEQ multiplex PCR; TCRdb keeps in-frame clones, though not all of them. The sample shows some 200,000 clones, around 75% of them seen only once. The chain employs TRBV7-9 and TRBJ2-2; TRBD2 is a possible D gene (6 bases). The TCR originated in a woman under 40 in good health and CMV-seronegative. Material: PBMCs. CDR3 protein: CASSPLRETRPGELFF. The CDR3 DNA reads TGTGCCAGCAGCCCACTCCGGGAGACAAGACCCGGGGAGCTGTTTTTT.